This TCR beta chain was documented in a study of neurological immune-mediated disorders. The V gene end was trimmed by 5 bases and the J gene end by 2 bases; junction bases not matched to a gene: 8. The CDR3 extends over 15 amino acids. Germline values: CDR1 SEHNR, CDR2 FQNEAQ (reference sequence). This clonotype was seen ten or more times. The authors made cDNA by 5'RACE with 10-nucleotide random UMIs. Each CDR3 protein is one row after TCRdb ran MiXCR on the 5' RACE reads. Of under 60,000 distinct CDR3 sequences listed, around 16% are singletons. The material sequenced was PBMCs. The receptor was isolated from a man aged 55 to 70 in good health. The V call is TRBV7-9, the J call TRBJ2-7, with 8 bases fitting TRBD2. CDR3 protein: CASSPSGTRAYEQYF. The CDR3 DNA follows: TGTGCCAGCAGCCCCTCCGGGACTAGAGCCTACGAGCAGTACTTC.